The 3 T cell receptor beta chains listed next were all sequenced from one sample in a study of blood T cell repertoires in COVID-19. Some clones are missing from TCRdb's copy, which holds only in-frame ones; the method was immunoSEQ multiplex PCR. The sample consists of 310,000 or so clones, about 89% of them appearing once. What was sequenced was peripheral blood. These receptors all come from a man aged 18 to 29 who had recovered from COVID-19.

The rearrangement joins TRBV2 to TRBJ2-7, with D tentatively TRBD2 (6 bases). Germline V gene lookup returns CDR1 SNHLY and CDR2 FYNNEI. Trimming pared 8 bases from V and 6 bases from J, leaving 8 bases between. The CDR3 runs 10 residues. CDR3 nucleotide sequence: TGTGCCAGCGCGGGGAGCGAGCAGTACTTC. Translated: CASAGSEQYF.

This chain connects TRBV10-3 to TRBJ1-4; D remains ambiguous. CDR3 size: 16 residues. V shed 0 bases and J shed 1 base, with 9 bases lying between them. Germline lookup yields CDR1 ENHRY and CDR2 SYGVKD. The CDR3 DNA follows: TGTGCCATCAGTGAGTCGAGCGGAGGAACTAATGAAAAACTGTTTTTT. Its protein is CAISESSGGTNEKLFF.

V is TRBV2 and J is TRBJ2-7, with D uncertain. CDR1 SNHLY and CDR2 FYNNEI come from the germline V gene. This CDR3 comprises 16 residues. Trimming removed 7 bases at V and 3 bases at J, with 22 bases between. The chain's CDR3 is CASIKGAATRIYEQYF. Here the CDR3 DNA reads TGTGCCAGCATCAAAGGAGCAGCAACGCGGATCTACGAGCAGTACTTC. The whole variable domain, remainder taken from reference TRBV2 and TRBJ2-7, is EPEVTQTPSHQVTQMGQEVILRCVPISNHLYFYWYRQILGQKVEFLVSFYNNEISEKSEIFDDQFSVERPDGSNFTLKIRSTKLEDSAMYFCASIKGAATRIYEQYFGPGTRLTVT.